This TCR beta chain was recorded in a study of response to subunit inactivated influenza vaccine. This clonotype was detected ten times or more. TCRdb fed the RT-PCR reads into MiXCR, producing one record per CDR3 protein. Of about 540,000 distinct CDR3 sequences in the sample, under 30% were seen once. The sample was also reused in another study, on T cells expressing NK-cell markers. From that second work: TCR beta libraries carry UMIs added by 5'RACE template switching. The sequencing cohort of eight donors included seven HCMV-seropositive individuals and one seronegative individual. Roughly 1.0-8% of CD8+ T cells in about six donors belonged to dominant NKG2C+ clonotypes.

The TCR was taken from a man aged 45-60 years who received an inactivated influenza vaccine. This specimen was CD4+ T cells sorted from PBMCs, taken 11 to 12 days after vaccination.

Written as DNA, the CDR3 is TGTGCCAGCAGCTTATTGATGGGCGGGGAGCTGTTTTTT. It is translated as CASSLLMGGELFF. The V gene is TRBV7-2, the J gene TRBJ2-2; D is ambiguous. In germline, CDR1 is SGHTA, CDR2 FQGNSA. There are 13 residues in the CDR3. Trimming stripped 2 bases from V and 7 bases from J, with 8 bases between. The full variable domain, completed using reference TRBV7-2 and TRBJ2-2, is GAGVSQSPSNKVTEKGKDVELRCDPISGHTALYWYRQSLGQGLEFLIYFQGNSAPDKSGLPSDRFSAERTGGSVSTLTIQRTQQEDSAVYLCASSLLMGGELFFGEGSRLTVL.